This T cell receptor (beta chain) was captured by sequencing in a study of blood T cell repertoires in COVID-19 (dated by TCRdb to about 2020). Turning to the overall study: Collaborator samples came from the United States, Italy and Spain and covered acute and convalescent phases of COVID-19. The sample metadata nearly always contained a de-identified subject ID, COVID-19 status, age in years and sex. The prospective study material was composed of cDNA or gDNA derived from T cells, B-cell-depleted T cells, or PBMCs. The dataset comprised deeply sampled blood TCRbeta repertoires from subjects exposed to, actively infected with, or recovered from COVID-19. Samples came from the ongoing ImmuneRACE study (first 160 participants) plus 1,254 subjects from 6 global collaborators. The repertoires were made available in a free public database intended to serve as a resource for research on the immune response to SARS-CoV-2. Where HLA class I and class II types were available, the types were taken from metadata supplied by the sample provider, not from assay-based typing.

Whole blood was collected in K2EDTA tubes by collaborating institutions according to the institutions' own protocols. For TCRbeta analysis, collaborators shipped samples in one of three forms: frozen whole blood, isolated PBMCs, or DNA extracted from either of those sample types. Note on this clone: Which antigen it targets is not known. Base qualities are missing; no much larger clone stands one base away.

TCRbeta CDR3 regions were amplified from genomic DNA using the immunoSEQ Assay, a bias-controlled multiplex PCR. As for how the authors treated the data: The number of nucleated cells in each sample was estimated by amplification of reference gene primers within the assay. Sequence reads were collapsed and filtered to measure the absolute abundance of every unique TCRbeta CDR3 rearrangement. For each sample, productive Simpson clonality was calculated as the square root of Simpson's diversity index over productive rearrangements. Not all clones reach the TCRdb copy of this immuneACCESS table, which keeps in-frame sequences only. Checked studies attribute under half of the gap to unresolved V genes and leave the rest unexplained. V and J calls plus clone size are reproduced from that table; the DNA served to infer D and trimming. Here the sample has 150,000 or so clones; 70% to 80% occur a single time. The ten top clones hold roughly 9% of the sample.

Paper-wide results and their limitations: The amount of clinical and demographic metadata varied by source and participant and was provided uncurated.

This clonotype was obtained from a woman between 45 and 65 years old with active or convalescent COVID-19. Sample: peripheral blood.

The sequenced DNA is TGTGCCAGCAGTCCCACGGGAAACGGCTATGGCTACACCTTC. This gives the protein CASSPTGNGYGYTF. The sequence joins TRBV27 to TRBJ1-2, with the D gene uncertain. The germline V gene (reference sequence) supplies CDR1 MNHEY and CDR2 SMNVEV. Including cysteine and phenylalanine, the CDR3 has 14 amino acids. The entry retains the CDR3 DNA only, 42 bases that are in frame from base 1. V and J are truncated by 5 bases and 4 bases respectively, leaving an intervening sequence of 14 bases.